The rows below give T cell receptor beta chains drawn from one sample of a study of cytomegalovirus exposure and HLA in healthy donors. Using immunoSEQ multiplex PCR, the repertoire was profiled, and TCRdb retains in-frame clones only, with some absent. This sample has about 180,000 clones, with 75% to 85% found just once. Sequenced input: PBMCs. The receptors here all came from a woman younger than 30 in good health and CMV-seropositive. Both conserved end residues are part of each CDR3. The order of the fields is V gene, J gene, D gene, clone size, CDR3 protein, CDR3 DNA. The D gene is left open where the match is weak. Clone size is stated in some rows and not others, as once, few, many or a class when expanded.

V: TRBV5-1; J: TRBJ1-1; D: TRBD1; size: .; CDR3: CASSGTGTGFMARTSNTEAFF; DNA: TGCGCCAGCAGCGGCACCGGGACAGGGTTTATGGCTCGAACATCAAACACTGAAGCTTTCTTT
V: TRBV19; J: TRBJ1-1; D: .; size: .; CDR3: CASSMNAWDIEAFF; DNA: TGTGCCAGTAGTATGAACGCTTGGGACATTGAAGCTTTCTTT
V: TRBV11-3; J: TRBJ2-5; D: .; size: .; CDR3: CASSPQGPGAREQYF; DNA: TGTGCCAGCAGCCCACAGGGGCCGGGGGCGAGGGAGCAGTACTTC
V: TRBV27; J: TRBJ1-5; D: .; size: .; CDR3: CASSSRGINSNQPQHF; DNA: TGTGCCAGCTCCTCCAGGGGAATCAATAGCAATCAGCCCCAGCATTTT
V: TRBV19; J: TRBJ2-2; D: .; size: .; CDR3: CASSMMSRFELFF; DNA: TGTGCCAGTAGTATGATGAGTCGCTTTGAGCTGTTTTTT
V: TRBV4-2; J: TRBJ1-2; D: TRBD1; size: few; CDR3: CASSQGTGGRGYTF; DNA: TGTGCCAGCAGCCAAGGGACAGGGGGACGTGGCTACACCTTC
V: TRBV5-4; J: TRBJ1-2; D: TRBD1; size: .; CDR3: CASSLAGGSYGYTF; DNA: TGTGCCAGCAGCTTGGCAGGGGGCAGCTATGGCTACACCTTC
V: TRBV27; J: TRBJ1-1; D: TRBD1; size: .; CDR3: CASSSGQGLGNTEAFF; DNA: TGTGCCAGCAGTTCCGGACAGGGTCTGGGGAACACTGAAGCTTTCTTT
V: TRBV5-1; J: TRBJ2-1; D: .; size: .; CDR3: CASSLGTSGNEQFF; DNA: TGCGCCAGCAGCTTAGGGACTTCCGGTAATGAGCAGTTCTTC
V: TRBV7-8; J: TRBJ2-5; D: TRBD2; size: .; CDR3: CASSYKRERQETQYF; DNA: TGTGCCAGCAGCTACAAGCGGGAGAGACAAGAGACCCAGTACTTC
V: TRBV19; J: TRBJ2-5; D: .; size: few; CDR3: CASSIGRQETQYF; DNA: TGTGCCAGTAGTATCGGGAGACAAGAGACCCAGTACTTC
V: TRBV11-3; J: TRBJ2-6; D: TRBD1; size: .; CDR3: CASLGQGVYSGANVLTF; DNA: TGTGCCAGCTTGGGACAGGGGGTATACTCTGGGGCCAACGTCCTGACTTTC
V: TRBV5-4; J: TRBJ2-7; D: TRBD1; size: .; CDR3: CASSFRGQGNVEQYF; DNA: TGTGCCAGCAGCTTTAGGGGACAGGGTAATGTGGAGCAGTACTTC
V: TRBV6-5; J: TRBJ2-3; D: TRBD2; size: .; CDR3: CASSWSRGGDTQYF; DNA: TGTGCCAGCAGTTGGTCCCGGGGGGGGGATACGCAGTATTTT
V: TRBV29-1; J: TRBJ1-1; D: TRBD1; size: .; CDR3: CSVSGTENTEAFF; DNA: TGCAGCGTCTCCGGGACAGAGAACACTGAAGCTTTCTTT
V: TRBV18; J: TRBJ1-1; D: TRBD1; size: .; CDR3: CASSPRRWDRGQTSTEAFF; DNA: TGTGCCAGCTCACCACGCAGGTGGGACAGGGGGCAGACAAGCACTGAAGCTTTCTTT
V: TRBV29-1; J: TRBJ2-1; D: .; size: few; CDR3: CSVPPRANEQFF; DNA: TGCAGCGTGCCCCCCAGGGCCAATGAGCAGTTCTTC
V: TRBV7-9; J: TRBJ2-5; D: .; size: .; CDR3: CASSFQETQYF; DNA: TGTGCCAGCAGCTTCCAGGAGACCCAGTACTTC
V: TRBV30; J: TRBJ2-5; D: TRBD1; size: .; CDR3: CAWTTGRTGAETQYF; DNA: TGTGCCTGGACCACTGGTAGGACAGGGGCCGAGACCCAGTACTTC
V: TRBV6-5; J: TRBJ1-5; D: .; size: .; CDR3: CASSTGGGSNQPQHF; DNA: TGTGCCAGCAGTACGGGGGGCGGTAGCAATCAGCCCCAGCATTTT
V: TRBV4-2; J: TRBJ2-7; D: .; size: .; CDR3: CASSQTHEQYF; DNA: TGTGCCAGCAGCCAAACCCACGAGCAGTACTTC
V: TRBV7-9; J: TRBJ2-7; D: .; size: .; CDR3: CASSLREASASYEQYF; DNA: TGTGCCAGCAGCTTAAGGGAGGCCTCGGCCTCCTACGAGCAGTACTTC
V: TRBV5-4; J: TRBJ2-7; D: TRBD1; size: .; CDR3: CASRPGTGSYEQYF; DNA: TGTGCCAGCAGACCCGGGACAGGGTCCTACGAGCAGTACTTC
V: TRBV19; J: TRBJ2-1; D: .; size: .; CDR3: CASSMIANEQFF; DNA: TGTGCCAGTAGTATGATAGCAAATGAGCAGTTCTTC
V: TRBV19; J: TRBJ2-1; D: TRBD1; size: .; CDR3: CASSTERQRTGRGNEQFF; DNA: TGTGCCAGTAGTACCGAACGCCAGCGGACAGGACGGGGCAATGAGCAGTTCTTC
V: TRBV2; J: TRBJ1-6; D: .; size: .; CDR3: CASQVGGNYNSPLHF; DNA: TGTGCCAGCCAGGTAGGGGGAAACTATAATTCACCCCTCCACTTT